These 15 T cell receptor beta chains were all obtained from the same sample, sequenced in a study of blood T cell repertoires in COVID-19. The data were produced by immunoSEQ multiplex PCR, yet TCRdb's version contains in-frame clones alone and is incomplete. The sample gives around 280,000 clones, about 90% of which show up once; 2.1% is in the top ten. The sequencing sample was made of peripheral blood. These receptors all stem from a young woman who had recovered from COVID-19.

Only one count was recorded for this clone. The chain combines TRBV12-5 with TRBJ2-7; 7 bases fit TRBD2. The CDR3 loop spans 14 amino acids. With V trimmed by 8 bases and J by 3 bases, 10 bases remained unmatched. CDR1 and CDR2 from the germline V gene are LGHNT and FRNRAP. The CDR3: CASKIGWGGYEQYF. CDR3 in DNA: TGTGCTAGTAAAATCGGATGGGGGGGCTACGAGCAGTACTTC.

The V call is TRBV23-1, the J call TRBJ2-5, with 10 nucleotides matching TRBD1. TRBV23-1 is identified as an open reading frame with a role that is uncertain. V dropped 1 base and J dropped 1; count of bases not matched to a gene: 6. The CDR3 covers 17 residues. The DNA for the CDR3 is TGCGCCAGCAGTCAATATCCGGGACAGGGGTTCCAAGAGACCCAGTACTTC. Residues: CASSQYPGQGFQETQYF.

The chain is built from TRBV7-2 and TRBJ1-4; D remains unclear. V lost 2 bases and J lost 8, with 12 bases in between. The CDR3 totals 14 residues. Germline loops: CDR1 SGHTA, CDR2 FQGNSA. The CDR3 nucleotides read TGTGCCAGCAGCTTATTAACGAGGGAGGAAAAACTGTTTTTT. The encoded protein is CASSLLTREEKLFF.

The V and J genes are TRBV28 and TRBJ2-7; the match to TRBD2 covers 10 bases. Germline CDR1 and CDR2: MDHEN and SYDVKM. With V trimmed by 2 bases and J by 5 bases, 6 bases remained unmatched. This CDR3 contains 15 residues. CDR3 region: CASSLSSGRIHEQYF. For the CDR3, the DNA is TGTGCCAGCAGTTTAAGTAGCGGGAGGATCCACGAGCAGTACTTC.

The chain recombines TRBV18 with TRBJ1-6, with TRBD1 identical over 7 bases. Trimming removed 3 bases from V and 7 bases from J; junction bases left unmatched: 3. Germline CDR1 reads KGHSH; CDR2 reads LQKENI. The CDR3 is 14 amino acids. CDR3 DNA: TGTGCCAGCTCACCTGGGACAGCGAATTCACCCCTCCACTTT. This translates into CASSPGTANSPLHF.

The J gene is TRBJ1-1, the V gene TRBV19; D is unresolved. V dropped 1 base and J dropped 5 bases, with 17 bases sitting between them. CDR3 length: 16 amino acids. Per the germline V gene, CDR1 is LNHDA and CDR2 is SQIVND (reference sequence). CDR3 protein: CASSIASRGFQTEAFF. DNA of the CDR3: TGTGCCAGTAGTATAGCGAGCAGAGGCTTTCAAACTGAAGCTTTCTTT.

The count of this clone is one. The V gene is TRBV7-9, the J gene TRBJ1-2; TRBD1 agrees at 7 bases. After removal of 1 base from V and 2 bases from J, the junction contained 10 bases not matched to a gene. CDR1 and CDR2 from the germline V gene are SEHNR and FQNEAQ (reference sequence). This CDR3 has 17 amino acids. For the CDR3, the DNA is TGTGCCAGCAGCTTAGGGTTCACCCAGACAGGGAACTATGGCTACACCTTC. Protein sequence: CASSLGFTQTGNYGYTF. Variable domain in full (rest from reference TRBV7-9 and TRBJ1-2): DTGVSQNPRHKITKRGQNVTFRCDPISEHNRLYWYRQTLGQGPEFLTYFQNEAQLEKSRLLSDRFSAERPKGSFSTLEIQRTEQGDSAMYLCASSLGFTQTGNYGYTFGSGTRLTVV.

By sample fraction, this clone is medium-sized. The genes are TRBV3-1 (or the pseudogene TRBV3-2) and TRBJ2-3; no firm D call. Germline loops: CDR1 LGHDT, CDR2 YNNKEL (reference sequence). The CDR3 sequence is 10 residues long. With 7 bases removed from V and 7 bases from J, the gap between germline ends came to 6 bases. The CDR3 region has the DNA TGTGCCAGCACGGGTTATACGCAGTATTTT. Amino acid sequence: CASTGYTQYF.

The chain links TRBV7-3 to TRBJ1-2, with 10 bases that match TRBD1. The V gene end was trimmed by 5 bases and the J gene end by 6 bases; junction bases not matched to a gene: 3. Germline CDR1 and CDR2: SGHTA and FQGTGA. The CDR3 is made up of 13 amino acids. CDR3 DNA sequence: TGTGCCAGCAGCCTGGGACAGGGGAATGGCTACACCTTC. Encoded protein: CASSLGQGNGYTF. The whole variable domain, filled in from reference TRBV7-3 and TRBJ1-2, reads GAGVSQTPSNKVTEKGKYVELRCDPISGHTALYWYRQSLGQGPEFLIYFQGTGAADDSGLPNDRFFAVRPEGSVSTLKIQRTERGDSAVYLCASSLGQGNGYTFGSGTRLTVV.

The V and J genes are TRBV5-6 and TRBJ2-3, with 8 bases lining up with TRBD1. V gave up 4 bases and J gave up 2 bases; unmatched junction bases: 6. The CDR3 runs 15 residues. Germline lookup yields CDR1 SGHDT and CDR2 YYEEEE. The CDR3 DNA reads TGTGCCAGCAGCCCCCAGGGGGCCTACACAGATACGCAGTATTTT. Translated, it gives CASSPQGAYTDTQYF.

V and J are TRBV6-4 and TRBJ2-1; D might be TRBD1 (5 bases). The CDR3 spans 12 residues. The V end lost 5 bases, the J end lost 4 bases, and 6 bases lay between the germline ends. Germline values: CDR1 MRHNA, CDR2 SNTAGT. This CDR3 reads CASSSGYNEQFF. CDR3 DNA sequence: TGTGCCAGCAGTTCAGGGTACAATGAGCAGTTCTTC.

This chain's CDR3 is CASTTENRDGYTF. The CDR3 DNA is TGTGCCAGCACAACTGAAAACAGGGATGGCTACACCTTC. The chain couples TRBV2 to TRBJ1-2, with D possibly being TRBD1 (6 bases). V shed 7 bases and J shed 6 bases, with 15 bases lying between them. The CDR3 is 13 residues long. Germline values: CDR1 SNHLY, CDR2 FYNNEI.

The chain links TRBV19 to TRBJ2-1; 10 bases match TRBD2. V dropped 5 bases and J dropped 4; count of bases not matched to a gene: 2. The germline V gene encodes CDR1 LNHDA and CDR2 SQIVND (reference sequence). CDR3 size: 14 residues. CDR3 protein: CASSFSGGYNEQFF. Here the CDR3 DNA reads TGTGCCAGTAGTTTTAGCGGGGGGTACAATGAGCAGTTCTTC.

This chain links TRBV12-3 or TRBV12-4 with TRBJ1-1; TRBD1 might be the D (6 bases). V lost 6 bases and J lost 8, with 13 bases in between. This CDR3 spans 12 amino acids. The CDR3 region is CASRGAPREAFF. The DNA for the CDR3 is TGTGCCAGCAGGGGGGCCCCCCGGGAAGCTTTCTTT.

The rearrangement links TRBV28 to TRBJ2-7, with 7 bases fitting TRBD1. CDR1 is MDHEN and CDR2 is SYDVKM in the germline V gene. Trimming at V came to 2 bases and at J to 2 bases, leaving 3 bases not matched to a gene. The CDR3 loop spans 14 amino acids. The CDR3 spells CASSLLTGAYEQYF. The CDR3 DNA sequence: TGTGCCAGCAGTTTACTTACAGGGGCCTACGAGCAGTACTTC.